This T cell receptor beta chain was captured by sequencing in a study of blood T cell repertoires in COVID-19. Study as a whole: Collection of acute and convalescent COVID-19 samples took place in the United States, Italy and Spain.

This clone has just a few counts. Profiling relied on immunoSEQ multiplex PCR, and the TCRdb table lists in-frame clones only, not all of them. The repertoire holds under 150,000 clones, with roughly 79% as singletons. This clonotype originated in a human donor in a cohort sampled during active COVID-19. Material: peripheral blood.

The CDR3 here is CASSSLAMVPAGELFF. The CDR3 DNA reads as TGTGCCAGCAGCTCACTAGCTATGGTTCCCGCCGGGGAGCTGTTTTTT. The chain combines TRBV5-6 with TRBJ2-2; TRBD2 is a possible D gene (6 bases). The CDR3 runs 16 residues. V was cut by 3 bases and J by 6 bases, with 18 bases left in between. Germline CDR1 is SGHDT and CDR2 is YYEEEE.